The 3 T cell receptor beta chains reported below all come from one sample, sequenced in a study of T cell responses to AZD1222 COVID-19 vaccine. The repertoire was sequenced with immunoSEQ multiplex PCR; TCRdb's copy has only in-frame clones and lacks some. This sample has about 170,000 clones; around nine tenths occur once, and the top ten carry about 1.6%. The material was peripheral blood, obtained on day 0 of AZD1222 vaccination. These receptors all stem from an adult in good health.

This chain connects TRBV5-6 to TRBJ1-4, with D maybe TRBD1 (5 bases). V was clipped by 0 bases and J by 8 bases, with 17 bases between them. The germline CDR1 and CDR2 sequences are SGHDT and YYEEEE. The CDR3 extends over 16 amino acids. Here the CDR3 reads CASSLGSGSPGEKLFF. The CDR3, as DNA: TGTGCCAGCAGCTTGGGGTCCGGGTCCCCAGGGGAAAAACTGTTTTTT.

Details on this clone: The junction differs from germline at one of its ends, possibly a read error. The chain couples TRBV12-3 or TRBV12-4 to TRBJ2-1; D is ambiguous. CDR3 length equals 12 residues. The CDR3 region is CASSLVGSRKIF. The CDR3 region has the DNA TGTGCCAGCAGCCTCGTTGGGTCGAGAAAAATCTTC.

The chain has TRBV6-1 and TRBJ1-3; D uncertain. The CDR3 contains 18 residues. The germline CDR1 and CDR2 sequences are MNHNS and SASEGT. V dropped 0 bases and J dropped 2 bases, with 17 bases sitting between them. The CDR3 region is CASSEAVLPTVTGNTIYF. The CDR3 DNA reads TGTGCCAGCAGTGAAGCCGTGCTTCCCACGGTGACTGGAAACACCATATATTTT.